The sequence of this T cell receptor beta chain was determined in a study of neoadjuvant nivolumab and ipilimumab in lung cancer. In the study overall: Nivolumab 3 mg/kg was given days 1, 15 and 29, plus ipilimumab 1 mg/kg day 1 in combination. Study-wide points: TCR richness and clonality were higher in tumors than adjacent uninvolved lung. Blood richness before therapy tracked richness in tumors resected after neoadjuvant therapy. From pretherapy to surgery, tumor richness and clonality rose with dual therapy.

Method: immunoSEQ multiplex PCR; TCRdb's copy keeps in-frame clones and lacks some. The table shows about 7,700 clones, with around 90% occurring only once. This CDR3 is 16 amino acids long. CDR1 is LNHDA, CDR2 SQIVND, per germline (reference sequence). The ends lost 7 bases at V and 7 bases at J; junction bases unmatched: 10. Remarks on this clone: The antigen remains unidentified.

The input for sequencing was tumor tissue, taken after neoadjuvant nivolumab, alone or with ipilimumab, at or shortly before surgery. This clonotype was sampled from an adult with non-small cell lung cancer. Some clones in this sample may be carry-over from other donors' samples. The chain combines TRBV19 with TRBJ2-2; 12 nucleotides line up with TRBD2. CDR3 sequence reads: CASTPSGRAQNGELFF. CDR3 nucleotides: TGTGCCAGTACCCCTAGCGGGAGGGCCCAGAACGGGGAGCTGTTTTTT.